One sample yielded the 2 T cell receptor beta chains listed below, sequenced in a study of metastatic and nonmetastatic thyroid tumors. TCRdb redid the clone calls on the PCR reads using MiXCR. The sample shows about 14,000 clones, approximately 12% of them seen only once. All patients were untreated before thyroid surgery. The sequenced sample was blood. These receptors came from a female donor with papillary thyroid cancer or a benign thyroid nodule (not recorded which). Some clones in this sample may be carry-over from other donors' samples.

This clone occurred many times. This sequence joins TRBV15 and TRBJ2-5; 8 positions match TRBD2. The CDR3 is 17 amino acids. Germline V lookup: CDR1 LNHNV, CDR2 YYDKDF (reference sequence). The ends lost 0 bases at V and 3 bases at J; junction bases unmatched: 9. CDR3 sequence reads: CATSRDLLAGGEETQYF. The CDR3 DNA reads TGTGCCACCAGCAGAGATCTCCTCGCGGGAGGAGAAGAGACCCAGTACTTC.

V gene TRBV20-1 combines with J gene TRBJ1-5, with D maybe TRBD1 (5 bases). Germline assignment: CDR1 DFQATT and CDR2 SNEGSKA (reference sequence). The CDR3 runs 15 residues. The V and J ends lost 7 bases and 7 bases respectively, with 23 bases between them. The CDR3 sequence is CSDSWGGYSKQPQHF. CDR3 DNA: TGCAGTGATAGTTGGGGGGGATACTCGAAACAGCCCCAGCATTTT.